These T cell receptor beta chains were read from a single sample in a study of blood T cell repertoires in COVID-19. Using immunoSEQ multiplex PCR, the repertoire was profiled, and TCRdb retains in-frame clones only, with some absent. The profile shows 150,000 or so clones, 80% of them singletons. The sequencing sample was made of peripheral blood. The receptors originated from a man in his 60s with acute or convalescent COVID-19. CDR3s leave out the opening cysteine and the closing phenylalanine or tryptophan.

>TRBV19|TRBJ1-1
ASSIGSRTEAF
>TRBV5-6|TRBJ1-4
ASSSKSGEAPRENEKLF
>TRBV6-6|TRBJ1-1
ASREQGNTEAF
>TRBV7-9|TRBJ1-4
ASSRDRGNEKLF
>TRBV28|TRBJ2-2
ASSGQGTTGGELF
>TRBV5-1|TRBJ2-1
ASSPGTSGGEQF
>TRBV7-9|TRBJ1-2
ASSLAGGRSYT
>TRBV11-2|TRBJ2-7
ASSLGRQDPSYEQY
>TRBV12-5|TRBJ2-2
ASSGLYPGELF
>TRBV19|TRBJ2-7
ATSVTGTYEQY
>TRBV9|TRBJ1-1
ASSPGGLVTEAF
>TRBV29-1|TRBJ1-2
SVGTGTNYGYT
>TRBV5-4|TRBJ2-6
ASSSGGSGANVLT
>TRBV2|TRBJ2-7
ASSARQIYEQY
>TRBV3-1/TRBV3-2|TRBJ1-4
ASSGQGEGEKLF
>TRBV28|TRBJ2-5
ASSWTGGRETQY
>TRBV28|TRBJ2-7
ASTPTGIIYEQY
>TRBV14|TRBJ2-3
ASSQGGARTDTQY
>TRBV4-2|TRBJ2-3
ASSQDLEQVRDTQY
>TRBV7-2|TRBJ1-2
ASSLQTGQGGGYT
>TRBV28|TRBJ1-2
ASSDSSVWGYT
>TRBV24-1|TRBJ1-5
ATSDSGGSNQPQH
>TRBV30|TRBJ1-2
ATTGDKRTDYGYT
>TRBV14|TRBJ1-2
ASSQDYRDYGYT
>TRBV3-1/TRBV3-2|TRBJ2-2
ASGGTLAGELF
>TRBV4-1|TRBJ2-1
ASSQVVLVANEQF
>TRBV5-4|TRBJ2-7
ASSSRGLRYEQY
>TRBV28|TRBJ2-7
ASSPNRGEQY
>TRBV7-6|TRBJ2-7
ASSARTGGSSYEQY
>TRBV4-1|TRBJ2-7
ASSQDSLDRAYEQY
>TRBV24-1|TRBJ2-5
AISGLLVAGGQETQY